This passage covers 2 T cell receptor beta chains from one sample sequenced in a study of T cell responses to AZD1222 COVID-19 vaccine. Clones were sequenced by immunoSEQ multiplex PCR, and TCRdb holds only the in-frame ones, with some missing. The sample lists roughly 140,000 clones; 85% to 95% were seen once. Sequences were derived from peripheral blood, sampled after recovery from COVID-19. These receptors all stem from an adult who had recovered from COVID-19.

The J gene is TRBJ2-3, the V gene TRBV5-1; weak D call: TRBD2 (6 bases). This CDR3 region has 16 residues. Germline V gene lookup returns CDR1 SGHRS and CDR2 YFSETQ. Between the trimmed V and J ends, which lost 0 bases and 4 bases, there was a span of 15 bases. This CDR3 is CASSLGLGGTADTQYF. The CDR3 DNA is TGCGCCAGCAGCTTGGGGTTGGGAGGAACGGCAGATACGCAGTATTTT. Variable domain in full (rest from reference TRBV5-1 and TRBJ2-3): KAGVTQTPRYLIKTRGQQVTLSCSPISGHRSVSWYQQTPGQGLQFLFEYFSETQRNKGNFPGRFSGRQFSNSRSEMNVSTLELGDSALYLCASSLGLGGTADTQYFGPGTRLTVL.

The rearrangement uses TRBV3-1 (or the pseudogene TRBV3-2) and TRBJ2-7; no clear D. Between the trimmed V and J ends, which lost 2 bases and 3 bases, there was a span of 11 bases. The CDR3 runs 14 residues. CDR1 is LGHDT and CDR2 is YNNKEL in the germline V gene (reference sequence). The CDR3 DNA is TGTGCCAGCAGCCAATCGGTCAGGAACTACGAGCAGTACTTC. Translating gives CASSQSVRNYEQYF.